These 22 T cell receptor beta chains originate from one sample sequenced in a study of early T cells in non-severe SARS-CoV-2 infection. TCRdb fed the 5' RACE reads into MiXCR, producing one record per CDR3 protein. The sample lists about 110,000 distinct CDR3 sequences, around 12% occurring once. The sample here was whole blood, taken at baseline. These receptors were taken from an adult who was a healthcare worker with PCR-confirmed SARS-CoV-2 infection or an uninfected control (not recorded which).

In its sample, this clonotype was seen a few times. The chain has TRBV6-5 and TRBJ1-2; tentative D call: TRBD1 (5 bases). This CDR3 region has 13 residues. V lost 6 bases and J lost 2, with 10 bases in between. Germline V gene data show CDR1 as MNHEY and CDR2 as SVGAGI. CDR3 sequence reads: CASRGAGNYGYTF. As DNA, the CDR3 is TGTGCCAGCAGAGGGGCAGGGAACTATGGCTACACCTTC.

This clonotype was counted between two and nine times. The rearrangement uses TRBV14 and TRBJ2-1; D is perhaps TRBD2 (6 bases). The germline V and J ends were trimmed by 4 bases and 4 bases, with 17 bases remaining between them. Germline CDR1 SGHDN, CDR2 FVKESK. The CDR3 has 16 amino acids. The CDR3 loop is CASSLSSGAVYNEQFF. In DNA form, the CDR3 reads TGTGCCAGCAGCCTTTCGTCGGGAGCGGTTTACAATGAGCAGTTCTTC.

This clonotype was found many times. J is TRBJ2-2 and V is TRBV25-1, with D possibly TRBD2 on 6 matching bases. The CDR3 is made up of 14 amino acids. Trimming took 9 bases from V and 1 from J, leaving 12 bases between them. Germline CDR1 MGHDK, CDR2 SYGVNS. The CDR3 protein is CASEGLMNTGELFF. The CDR3 DNA follows: TGTGCCAGTGAGGGACTGATGAACACCGGGGAGCTGTTTTTT.

The rearrangement links TRBV3-1 to TRBJ1-2; TRBD1 matches at 9 bases. V trimming: 6 bases; J trimming: 4 bases; junction bases outside the gene matches: 3. The CDR3 is made up of 13 amino acids. Germline loops: CDR1 LGHDT, CDR2 YNNKEL (reference sequence). Here the CDR3 DNA reads TGTGCCAGCAGGGGACAGGGAGGCTATGGCTACACCTTC. Its protein product is CASRGQGGYGYTF. The entire variable domain, with the rest obtained from reference TRBV3-1 and TRBJ1-2, is as follows: DTAVSQTPKYLVTQMGNDKSIKCEQNLGHDTMYWYKQDSKKFLKIMFSYNNKELIINETVPNRFSPKSPDKAHLNLHINSLELGDSAVYFCASRGQGGYGYTFGSGTRLTVV.

This clonotype was seen a handful of times. This chain uses TRBV6-5 with TRBJ2-1, with 7 bases fitting TRBD1. The CDR3 runs 17 residues. The V gene end was trimmed by 6 bases and the J gene end by 0 bases; junction bases not matched to a gene: 11. Germline V gene sequence: CDR1 MNHEY, CDR2 SVGAGI. In DNA form, the CDR3 reads TGTGCCAGCAGCCCACCTCCGGGACAGAGCTCCTACAATGAGCAGTTCTTC. It is translated as CASSPPPGQSSYNEQFF.

The chain combines TRBV2 with TRBJ2-1, with D perhaps TRBD1 (6 bases). CDR3 length: 12 residues. Per the germline V gene, CDR1 is SNHLY and CDR2 is FYNNEI. V gave up 7 bases and J gave up 9 bases, with 13 bases separating them. The CDR3, as DNA: TGTGCCAGCATTCTACAGGGCACTGAGCAGTTCTTC. Translated, it gives CASILQGTEQFF.

This clonotype occurred a few times. CDR3 protein: CASSPGTGRETQYF. CDR3 bases: TGTGCCAGCTCACCAGGGACAGGGAGAGAGACCCAGTACTTC. The chain combines TRBV18 with TRBJ2-5, with 9 bases identical to TRBD1. V was pared by 2 bases and J by 4 bases, with 2 bases of the junction left unmatched. This CDR3 has 14 amino acids. Germline loops: CDR1 KGHSH, CDR2 LQKENI.

V and J are TRBV4-1 and TRBJ1-1, with D possibly being TRBD1 (6 bases). With 3 bases removed from V and 0 bases from J, the gap between germline ends came to 14 bases. The germline CDR1 and CDR2 sequences are MGHRA and YSYEKL. The CDR3 has 16 residues. CDR3 protein: CASSHVTGQLNTEAFF. The CDR3 coding sequence is TGCGCCAGCAGCCATGTAACGGGACAACTGAACACTGAAGCTTTCTTT.

This clonotype was seen many times. The chain links TRBV20-1 to TRBJ2-7; unclear D gene. V shed 5 bases and J shed 0 bases, with 14 bases lying between them. The CDR3 covers 14 residues. The germline CDR1 and CDR2 sequences are DFQATT and SNEGSKA (reference sequence). DNA of the CDR3: TGCAGTGCTTACCTTGACACAAGCTCCTACGAGCAGTACTTC. Translating it yields CSAYLDTSSYEQYF.

The V gene is TRBV9, the J gene TRBJ2-3; 8 nucleotides align to TRBD2. Germline V gene data show CDR1 as SGDLS and CDR2 as YYNGEE. V trimming: 0 bases; J trimming: 0 bases; junction bases outside the gene matches: 0. The length of the CDR3 is 15 residues. The CDR3 sequence is CASSVASGSTDTQYF. CDR3 nucleotide sequence: TGTGCCAGCAGCGTAGCTAGCGGGAGCACAGATACGCAGTATTTT.

The chain combines TRBV6-5 with TRBJ2-7; possibly TRBD1 or TRBD2 for D (6 bases each). Germline V gives CDR1 MNHEY, CDR2 SVGAGI. The CDR3 runs to 14 residues. The V gene lost 4 bases and the J gene lost 5 bases, with 15 bases spanning the gap. CDR3 DNA: TGTGCCAGCAGTTCCCGGGGGCCGAGGAACGAGCAGTACTTC. Amino acids: CASSSRGPRNEQYF.

This clonotype has just a few counts. The CDR3 DNA reads as TGTGCCAGCAGTTTCAAGGGGGATCAGCCCCAGCATTTT. Amino acids: CASSFKGDQPQHF. The chain employs TRBV27 and TRBJ1-5, with D tentatively TRBD1 (6 bases). Germline loops: CDR1 MNHEY, CDR2 SMNVEV (reference sequence). The CDR3 sequence is 13 residues long. The germline V and J ends were trimmed by 3 bases and 5 bases, with 8 bases remaining between them.

The chain carries TRBV6-5 and TRBJ2-7, with 10 bases that match TRBD1. From germline, CDR1 is MNHEY and CDR2 SVGAGI. The CDR3 covers 15 residues. V dropped 6 bases and J dropped 5; count of bases not matched to a gene: 10. CDR3 region: CASSLTGQGDNEQYF. CDR3 DNA sequence: TGTGCCAGCAGCCTAACAGGACAGGGGGATAACGAGCAGTACTTC.

This clonotype has just a few counts. One end of the junction varies from germline; a read error may be responsible. The rearrangement links TRBV24-1 to TRBJ2-2; tentative D call: TRBD2 (5 bases). Germline values: CDR1 KGHDR, CDR2 SFDVKD. The CDR3 is made up of 14 amino acids. The CDR3 coding sequence is TGTGCCACCAGTTCGACTACGAACACCGGGGAGCTTTTTTTT. Protein product: CATSSTTNTGELFF.

This clonotype has ten or more counts. The rearrangement joins TRBV7-2 to TRBJ2-7, with 8 nucleotides matching TRBD2. V shed 4 bases and J 1 base; nucleotides not matched to a gene: 3. The CDR3 extends over 14 amino acids. Germline assignment: CDR1 SGHTA and CDR2 FQGNSA. CDR3 amino acids: CASSSGLGSYEQYF. CDR3 nucleotide sequence: TGTGCCAGCAGCTCGGGACTAGGATCCTACGAGCAGTACTTC.

This clonotype was detected a few times. V and J are TRBV7-6 and TRBJ2-1; D gene uncertain. V lost 6 bases to trimming and J lost 0 bases, with 9 bases between them. The CDR3 sequence is 14 residues long. Germline V gene sequence: CDR1 SGHVS, CDR2 FNYEAQ. The CDR3 region has the DNA TGTGCCAGCAGTTCACTGAGCTCCTACAATGAGCAGTTCTTC. Translation gives CASSSLSSYNEQFF.

The chain combines TRBV5-6 with TRBJ2-7; unclear D gene. Between the trimmed V and J ends, which lost 0 bases and 2 bases, there was a span of 9 bases. Germline loops: CDR1 SGHDT, CDR2 YYEEEE. This CDR3 is 14 amino acids long. The CDR3 loop reads CASSLGGPTYEQYF. The CDR3 region has the DNA TGTGCCAGCAGCTTGGGGGGTCCCACCTACGAGCAGTACTTC.

This chain uses TRBV29-1 with TRBJ2-1, with 11 bases fitting TRBD2. The V gene's germline CDR1 is SQVTM and CDR2 ANQGSEA. The ends lost 7 bases at V and 3 bases at J; junction bases unmatched: 2. CDR3 length equals 13 residues. CDR3: CSAGTSGYNEQFF. Here the CDR3 DNA reads TGCAGCGCCGGGACTAGCGGCTACAATGAGCAGTTCTTC.

This chain connects TRBV7-9 to TRBJ2-3; 9 bases agree with TRBD1. Germline CDR1 and CDR2: SEHNR and FQNEAQ (reference sequence). V lost 4 bases, J lost 6 bases, and 11 bases stayed unmatched. The CDR3 totals 16 residues. The CDR3 protein is CASSSLRGTGRDTQYF. The CDR3 DNA reads as TGTGCCAGCAGCTCGCTTCGCGGGACAGGGAGGGATACGCAGTATTTT. The full variable domain, its missing parts supplied by reference TRBV7-9 and TRBJ2-3, is DTGVSQNPRHKITKRGQNVTFRCDPISEHNRLYWYRQTLGQGPEFLTYFQNEAQLEKSRLLSDRFSAERPKGSFSTLEIQRTEQGDSAMYLCASSSLRGTGRDTQYFGPGTRLTVL.

This chain connects TRBV29-1 to TRBJ1-1; no reliable D call. The V gene's germline CDR1 is SQVTM and CDR2 ANQGSEA. Trimming removed 4 bases at V and 6 bases at J, with 9 bases between. The CDR3 extends over 11 amino acids. CDR3 in amino acids: CSVAPLPEAFF. For the CDR3, the DNA is TGCAGCGTTGCGCCTTTACCTGAAGCTTTCTTT.

A few counts support this clonotype. The junction differs from germline at one of its ends, possibly a read error. The chain employs TRBV11-3 and TRBJ2-2; D gene ambiguous. The germline CDR1 and CDR2 sequences are SGHNT and YENEEA. The CDR3 extends over 12 amino acids. The CDR3, as DNA: TGTGTCAGCAGCCCAATGACCGGGGAGCTGTTTTTT. The encoded protein is CVSSPMTGELFF.

This clonotype was recorded a few times. The chain joins TRBV28 to TRBJ1-1, with D unclear. The germline V and J ends were trimmed by 5 bases and 7 bases, with 5 bases remaining between them. The length of the CDR3 is 10 residues. Germline V gene sequence: CDR1 MDHEN, CDR2 SYDVKM. CDR3 amino acids: CASSRVEAFF. CDR3 nucleotides: TGTGCCAGCAGTCGAGTTGAAGCTTTCTTT.